A selection of T cell receptor beta chains follows, all from one sample in a study of T cells in Graves' hyperthyroidism and ophthalmopathy. Each CDR3 protein gets one entry after TCRdb re-called the multiplex PCR reads with MiXCR. Seen here are 600,000 to 750,000 distinct CDR3 sequences, about 18% observed once, and the top ten hold about 14%. The source material was blood. The origin of the receptors is a man over 45 with Graves' hyperthyroidism. Both conserved end residues are part of each CDR3. The D gene is left open where the match is weak. The size field is filled for only some rows; it gives once, few, many or a size class.

V gene	J gene	clone size	D gene	CDR3 DNA	CDR3 protein
TRBV7-9	TRBJ2-1	-	TRBD1	TGTGCCAGCAGCTTTAGCGTCCCGGGACAGAAAAACAATGAGCAGTTCTTC	CASSFSVPGQKNNEQFF
TRBV20-1	TRBJ1-2	-	TRBD1	TGCAGTGCTAAGGCAGGGGGAGGCTACACCTTC	CSAKAGGGYTF
TRBV5-6	TRBJ1-2	-	-	TGTGCCAGCAGCTGGACCTCCGGGACATACTATGGCTGCACCTTC	CASSWTSGTYYGCTF
TRBV6-2/TRBV6-3	TRBJ1-2	many	-	TGTGCCAGCAGGCGGGGTGGCGGAGGCTACACCTTC	CASRRGGGGYTF
TRBV6-1	TRBJ1-5	few	TRBD1	TGTGCCAGCAGAATGGGACAGGGGGCATGGAATCAGCCCCAGCATTTT	CASRMGQGAWNQPQHF
TRBV27	TRBJ2-2	many	-	TGTGCCAGCAGTTTAGAAGGAGTCGGGGAGCTGTTTTTT	CASSLEGVGELFF
TRBV14	TRBJ1-3	-	-	TGTGCCAGCAGCCAAATTGGCGGAAACACCATATATTTT	CASSQIGGNTIYF
TRBV19	TRBJ2-2	-	TRBD2	TGTGCCAGTAGTTCAACACGCGGACTAGCGGGATGGGGGACCGGGGAGCTGTTTTTT	CASSSTRGLAGWGTGELFF
TRBV27	TRBJ2-2	many	TRBD2	TGTGCCAGCAGTTCGTGGGCTAGCGGGAGAGGAACGAACACCGGGGAGCTGTTTTTT	CASSSWASGRGTNTGELFF
TRBV27	TRBJ1-2	few	-	TGTGCCAGCACCCCTGATTGGGGGGCTAACTATGGCTACACCTTC	CASTPDWGANYGYTF
TRBV2	TRBJ2-2	-	-	TGTGCCAGAGCCGCCTCCGGGACCTCGAGACGATGTTTTTTT	CARAASGTSRRCFF